The 27 T cell receptor beta chains listed next were all sequenced from one sample in a study of spatial heterogeneity in lung cancer. TCRdb reprocessed the 5' RACE reads with MiXCR, giving one entry per CDR3 protein. This table has 9,000 to 13,000 distinct CDR3 sequences, roughly a tenth appearing once. Time point specified: blood at routine non-recurrence follow-up after resection. The material was PBMCs, obtained at follow-up. All receptors come from a female donor with early-stage non-small cell lung cancer.

The genes are TRBV2 and TRBJ2-2; 13 bases are shared with TRBD2. J gave up 5 bases and V 9 bases, and 3 bases lay outside the gene matches. Germline V CDR1 and CDR2: SNHLY, FYNNEI. This CDR3 contains 14 residues. CDR3 in DNA: TGTGCCAGTGGACTAGCGGGAGATACCGGGGAGCTGTTTTTT. It codes for CASGLAGDTGELFF. The variable domain in full, completed from reference TRBV2 and TRBJ2-2, reads EPEVTQTPSHQVTQMGQEVILRCVPISNHLYFYWYRQILGQKVEFLVSFYNNEISEKSEIFDDQFSVERPDGSNFTLKIRSTKLEDSAMYFCASGLAGDTGELFFGEGSRLTVL.

By share, this clonotype counts as medium-sized. CDR3 coding DNA: TGTGCCATCAGTTCAGACAGCCCGGGAGAGACCCAGTACTTC. This translates into CAISSDSPGETQYF. The V call is TRBV10-3, the J call TRBJ2-5; possibly TRBD1 for D (5 bases). In germline, CDR1 is ENHRY, CDR2 SYGVKD. The CDR3 contains 14 residues. Trimming left V 5 bases short and J 4 bases short, with 14 bases between.

This clonotype was seen at least ten times. The CDR3 nucleotides read TGTGCCAGCAGCCCCGGGTTCACAGATACGCAGTATTTT. This gives the protein CASSPGFTDTQYF. V gene TRBV5-6 combines with J gene TRBJ2-3; D not resolved. There are 13 residues in the CDR3. Per germline, CDR1 SGHDT and CDR2 YYEEEE. V was shortened by 4 bases and J by 2 bases, with 8 bases between the two germline ends.

In its sample, this clonotype was seen many times. The chain combines TRBV10-2 with TRBJ2-3; 10 bases align to TRBD2. V lost 6 bases to trimming and J lost 2 bases; unmatched junction nucleotides: 5. The CDR3 spans 15 residues. The germline V gene encodes CDR1 WSHSY and CDR2 SAAADI. CDR3 loop: CASSGLAVNTDTQYF. The CDR3 DNA sequence: TGCGCCAGCAGCGGACTAGCGGTTAACACAGATACGCAGTATTTT.

V is TRBV7-2 and J is TRBJ2-1; D is possibly TRBD2 (5 bases). CDR1 is SGHTA and CDR2 is FQGNSA in the germline V gene. V lost 6 bases, J lost 8 bases, and 14 bases lay in between. The CDR3 has 13 amino acids. The CDR3 coding sequence is TGTGCCAGCAGACCAAATAGCGCGCATGAGCAGTTCTTC. Translation gives CASRPNSAHEQFF.

This clonotype was recorded at least ten times. The rearrangement uses TRBV9 and TRBJ2-1, with D possibly matching TRBD1 (6 bases). Trimming stripped 0 bases from V and 8 bases from J, with 18 bases between. CDR3 length equals 16 residues. CDR1 is SGDLS, CDR2 YYNGEE, per germline. In DNA, the CDR3 is TGTGCCAGCAGCGTAGGAGTGACGGGTGGGGGCGATGAGCAGTTCTTC. Protein sequence: CASSVGVTGGGDEQFF.

In its sample, this clonotype was seen many times. This chain joins TRBV5-1 and TRBJ2-1, with 8 positions matching TRBD2. CDR1 is SGHRS, CDR2 YFSETQ, per germline. V shed 0 bases, J shed 8 bases, and the junction held 7 bases outside the gene matches. This CDR3 is 15 amino acids long. The CDR3 loop is CASSLGSGSGDEQFF. CDR3 in DNA: TGCGCCAGCAGCTTGGGGAGCGGGAGCGGCGATGAGCAGTTCTTC.

In this sample, this clonotype turned up many times. The chain links TRBV7-9 to TRBJ2-5; 8 positions match TRBD1. This CDR3 comprises 15 residues. Trimming cost V 5 bases and J 2 bases; bases outside gene matches: 7. Germline CDR1 SEHNR, CDR2 FQNEAQ (reference sequence). DNA of the CDR3: TGTGCCAGCAGCCCCCCCGGGACAGGACAAGAGACCCAGTACTTC. Amino acid sequence: CASSPPGTGQETQYF.

This clonotype was counted at least ten times. The chain is built from TRBV11-2 and TRBJ2-1, with 11 positions matching TRBD2. With V trimmed by 5 bases and J by 7 bases, 16 bases remained unmatched. The CDR3 loop spans 18 amino acids. Germline CDR1 SGHAT, CDR2 FQNNGV. CDR3 coding DNA: TGTGCCAGCAGCCCGTACCCCTCCGGGACTAGCGGTGAAAATGAGCAGTTCTTC. Protein product: CASSPYPSGTSGENEQFF.

This clonotype was seen ten or more times. V is TRBV28 and J is TRBJ2-7, with 7 nucleotides matching TRBD1. V shed 6 bases, J shed 0 bases, and the junction held 2 bases outside the gene matches. The CDR3 contains 13 residues. From germline, CDR1 is MDHEN and CDR2 SYDVKM. The CDR3 sequence is CASRGDSSYEQYV. DNA for the CDR3: TGTGCCAGCAGGGGGGACAGCTCCTACGAGCAGTACGTC.

This clonotype was counted ten times or more. The V call is TRBV18, the J call TRBJ2-2; D is unclear. V lost 3 bases and J 1 base, leaving 6 bases between the germline ends. CDR1 is KGHSH, CDR2 LQKENI, per germline. The CDR3 is 14 amino acids. The DNA of the CDR3 is TGTGCCAGCTCACCCGCAGGGAACACCGGGGAGCTGTTTTTT. Residues: CASSPAGNTGELFF.

This clonotype appeared many times. The V gene is TRBV7-9, the J gene TRBJ1-6; tentative D call: TRBD1 (6 bases). Trimming shortened V by 0 bases and J by 11 bases, and 17 bases separated the two germline ends. This CDR3 contains 16 residues. Germline lookup yields CDR1 SEHNR and CDR2 FQNEAQ (reference sequence). The CDR3 here is CASSLALGRGNPPLHF. The DNA of the CDR3 is TGTGCCAGCAGCTTAGCCTTGGGCAGGGGAAATCCACCCCTCCACTTT.

In DNA, the CDR3 is TGTGCCAGCAGTGGGAGCGGGACGAACACCGGGGAGCTGTTTTTT. It codes for CASSGSGTNTGELFF. The chain links TRBV2 to TRBJ2-2; 7 nucleotides line up with TRBD2. This CDR3 comprises 15 residues. Unmatched junction bases numbered 2, after V lost 4 bases and J lost 0 bases. CDR1 is SNHLY and CDR2 is FYNNEI in the germline V gene.

This clonotype was seen repeatedly, ten times or more. The chain employs TRBV29-1 and TRBJ1-1, with no clear D. Trimming removed 1 base at V and 7 bases at J, with 4 bases between. The germline CDR1 and CDR2 sequences are SQVTM and ANQGSEA. CDR3 size: 10 residues. Here the CDR3 reads CSVEVYEAFF. The CDR3 bases are TGCAGCGTTGAAGTGTATGAAGCTTTCTTT.

This clonotype was recorded many times. The gene calls are TRBV20-1 and TRBJ2-1, with D uncertain. There are 15 residues in the CDR3. Germline CDR1 reads DFQATT; CDR2 reads SNEGSKA (reference sequence). V was pared by 6 bases and J by 2 bases, with 17 bases between. The CDR3 sequence: CSARSRIQTYNEQFF. CDR3 nucleotide sequence: TGCAGTGCAAGAAGCAGAATCCAGACCTACAATGAGCAGTTCTTC.

The chain couples TRBV28 to TRBJ2-3; D may correspond to TRBD1 or TRBD2 (5 bases each). Germline V CDR1 and CDR2: MDHEN, SYDVKM. The CDR3 sequence is 16 residues long. V was trimmed by 7 bases and J by 0 bases, leaving 17 bases between them. This CDR3 is CASTVPRGPSTDTQYF. The CDR3 DNA reads as TGTGCCAGCACCGTTCCGAGGGGCCCGAGCACAGATACGCAGTATTTT.

This clonotype has at least ten counts. The genes are TRBV12-3 or TRBV12-4 and TRBJ2-2; TRBD1 agrees at 8 bases. Unmatched junction bases numbered 5, after V lost 6 bases and J lost 8 bases. The length of the CDR3 is 13 residues. Here the CDR3 DNA reads TGTGCCAGCAGAAGGGACAGGCTTGGGGAGCTGTTTTTT. As protein: CASRRDRLGELFF.

This clonotype has at least ten counts. CDR3 bases: TGCGCCAGCAGTGATCAGGGGGCTGGGGAGCAGTTCTTC. It encodes CASSDQGAGEQFF. The V and J genes are TRBV10-1 and TRBJ2-1; 8 bases are a match to TRBD1. This CDR3 is 13 amino acids long. V shed 3 bases, J shed 10 bases, and the junction held 5 bases outside the gene matches. The germline V gene has CDR1 WNHNN and CDR2 SYGVQD (reference sequence).

The table lists this clonotype with many counts. The chain combines TRBV19 with TRBJ2-2, with 9 bases identical to TRBD2. This CDR3 is built from 15 residues. The J segment lost 6 bases and the V segment lost 5 bases, leaving 7 bases of the junction unmatched. Germline V CDR1 and CDR2: LNHDA, SQIVND (reference sequence). In nucleotides, the CDR3 is TGTGCCAGTAGTTTACTTAGCGGGAGACCCGGGGAGCTGTTTTTT. Translated, it gives CASSLLSGRPGELFF.

This clonotype has just a few counts. The chain links TRBV20-1 to TRBJ1-1, with 9 nucleotides matching TRBD1. The CDR3 spans 13 residues. Germline V gene sequence: CDR1 DFQATT, CDR2 SNEGSKA (reference sequence). J lost 7 bases, V lost 5 bases, and 8 bases had no gene match. CDR3 nucleotide sequence: TGCAGTGCTTGGACAGGGGTGGAGGTTGAAGCTTTCTTT. It specifies CSAWTGVEVEAFF.

This clonotype was picked up many times. This chain connects TRBV7-2 to TRBJ1-1, with D possibly being TRBD1 (6 bases). Trimming took 4 bases from V and 1 from J, leaving 16 bases between them. The germline CDR1 and CDR2 sequences are SGHTA and FQGNSA. The CDR3 has 16 amino acids. The CDR3: CASSSFPRGKNTEAFF. CDR3 DNA: TGTGCCAGCAGCTCCTTCCCCAGGGGCAAGAACACTGAAGCTTTCTTT.

This clonotype has ten or more counts. The chain carries TRBV7-9 and TRBJ1-2; no reliable D call. CDR1 and CDR2 (germline): SEHNR, FQNEAQ (reference sequence). This CDR3 has 16 amino acids. V was cut by 5 bases and J by 7 bases, with 23 bases left in between. The CDR3 DNA follows: TGTGCCAGCAGCGATAGCGTCGGTGCATTACTATTTGGCTACACCTTC. It codes for CASSDSVGALLFGYTF.

This clonotype was found many times. The chain has TRBV28 and TRBJ2-7, with 7 bases that match TRBD1. The J segment lost 2 bases and the V segment lost 1 base, leaving 5 bases of the junction unmatched. The CDR3 contains 15 residues. From germline, CDR1 is MDHEN and CDR2 SYDVKM. This chain's CDR3 is CASSLSRGNPYEQYV. The CDR3 DNA reads as TGTGCCAGCAGTTTATCCAGGGGGAATCCCTACGAGCAGTACGTC.

The table lists this clonotype with many counts. The CDR3 protein is CSVDVWTGVEAFF. CDR3 bases: TGCAGCGTTGACGTATGGACAGGGGTTGAAGCTTTCTTT. The chain employs TRBV29-1 and TRBJ1-1; 9 bases align to TRBD1. Germline V CDR1 and CDR2: SQVTM, ANQGSEA. The V segment lost 3 bases and the J segment 7 bases; nucleotides outside the gene matches: 6. The CDR3 contains 13 residues.

This clonotype was seen many times. V is TRBV2 and J is TRBJ1-6, with D possibly TRBD1 on 6 matching bases. The ends were cut back, 8 bases at V and 7 bases at J, with 9 bases in the middle. Germline V gene data show CDR1 as SNHLY and CDR2 as FYNNEI. The CDR3 covers 12 residues. The chain's CDR3 is CASRDTNSPLHF. As DNA, the CDR3 is TGTGCCAGCCGGGACACCAATTCACCCCTCCACTTT.

This clonotype was counted at least ten times. The chain carries TRBV7-8 and TRBJ2-2; 8 bases align to TRBD1. V shed 4 bases and J 2 bases; nucleotides not matched to a gene: 9. Per germline, CDR1 SGHVS and CDR2 FQNEAQ. This CDR3 region has 17 residues. CDR3 bases: TGTGCCAGCAGCTACCCCCTAGGGACAGGAAACACCGGGGAGCTGTTTTTT. Its translation: CASSYPLGTGNTGELFF.

This clonotype was found many times. The chain links TRBV5-1 to TRBJ1-5, with D unresolved. Looked up from germline, CDR1 is SGHRS and CDR2 is YFSETQ. Trimming removed 4 bases at V and 3 bases at J, with 14 bases between. The CDR3 length is 15 residues. CDR3 amino acids: CASSTDGQLNQPQHF. CDR3 bases: TGCGCCAGCAGCACTGACGGTCAGCTCAATCAGCCCCAGCATTTT.